This T cell receptor (beta chain) appears in the sequencing data of a study of Graves' ophthalmopathy and Graves' hyperthyroidism. Study context: At the time of initial diagnosis and before any treatment, peripheral blood was collected.

RNA transcripts were the template, and TCR beta CDR3 regions were amplified from them. Second-round multiplex PCR came after first-round RT-PCR with HTBI primers. TCRdb recomputed calls from the multiplex PCR reads with MiXCR, one row per CDR3 protein. The table lists 200,000 to 250,000 distinct CDR3 sequences, around 50% of them singletons. Study conclusions and caveats: It was with about 71% sensitivity and approximately 75% specificity that the model predicted ophthalmopathy progression. In blood, most expanded thyroid clonotypes above 0.001 frequency were also detected.

On this clonotype: The antigen remains unidentified.

V dropped 5 bases and J dropped 1; count of bases not matched to a gene: 6. The CDR3 covers 15 residues. CDR1 is SGDLS, CDR2 YYNGEE, per germline. The chain uses TRBV9 and TRBJ2-7, with 10 bases matching TRBD2. Specimen: peripheral blood. The origin of this receptor is an adult man with Graves' ophthalmopathy. CDR3 amino acids: CASSSPAGGSYEQYF. CDR3 bases: TGTGCCAGCAGTTCCCCAGCGGGAGGGTCCTACGAGCAGTACTTC.